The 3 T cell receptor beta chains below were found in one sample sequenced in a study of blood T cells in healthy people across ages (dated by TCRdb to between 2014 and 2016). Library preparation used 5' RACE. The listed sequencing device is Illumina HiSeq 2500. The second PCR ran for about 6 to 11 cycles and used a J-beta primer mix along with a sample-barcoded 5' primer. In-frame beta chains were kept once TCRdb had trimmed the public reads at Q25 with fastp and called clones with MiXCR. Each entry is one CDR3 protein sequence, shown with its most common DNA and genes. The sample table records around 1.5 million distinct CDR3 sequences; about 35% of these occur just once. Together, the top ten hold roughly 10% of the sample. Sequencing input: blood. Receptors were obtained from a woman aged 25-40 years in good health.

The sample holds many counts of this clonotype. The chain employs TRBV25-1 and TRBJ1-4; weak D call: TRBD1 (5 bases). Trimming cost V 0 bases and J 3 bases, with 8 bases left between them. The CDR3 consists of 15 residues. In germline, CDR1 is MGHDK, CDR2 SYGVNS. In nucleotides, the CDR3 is TGTGCCAGCAGTGAATACGGGACCGCTAATGAAAAACTGTTTTTT. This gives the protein CASSEYGTANEKLFF.

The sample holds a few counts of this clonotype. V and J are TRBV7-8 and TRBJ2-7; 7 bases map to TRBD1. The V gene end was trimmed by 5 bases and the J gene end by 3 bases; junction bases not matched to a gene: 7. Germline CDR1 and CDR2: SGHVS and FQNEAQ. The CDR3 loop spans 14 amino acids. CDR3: CASSAPGQNYEQYF. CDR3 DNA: TGTGCCAGCAGCGCACCGGGACAGAACTACGAGCAGTACTTC.

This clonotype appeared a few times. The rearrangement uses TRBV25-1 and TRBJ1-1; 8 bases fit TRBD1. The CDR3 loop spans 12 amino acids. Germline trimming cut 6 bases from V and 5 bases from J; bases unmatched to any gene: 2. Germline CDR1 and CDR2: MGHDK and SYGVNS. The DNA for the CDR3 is TGTGCCAGCAGCGACAGGGGTACTGAAGCTTTCTTT. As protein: CASSDRGTEAFF.